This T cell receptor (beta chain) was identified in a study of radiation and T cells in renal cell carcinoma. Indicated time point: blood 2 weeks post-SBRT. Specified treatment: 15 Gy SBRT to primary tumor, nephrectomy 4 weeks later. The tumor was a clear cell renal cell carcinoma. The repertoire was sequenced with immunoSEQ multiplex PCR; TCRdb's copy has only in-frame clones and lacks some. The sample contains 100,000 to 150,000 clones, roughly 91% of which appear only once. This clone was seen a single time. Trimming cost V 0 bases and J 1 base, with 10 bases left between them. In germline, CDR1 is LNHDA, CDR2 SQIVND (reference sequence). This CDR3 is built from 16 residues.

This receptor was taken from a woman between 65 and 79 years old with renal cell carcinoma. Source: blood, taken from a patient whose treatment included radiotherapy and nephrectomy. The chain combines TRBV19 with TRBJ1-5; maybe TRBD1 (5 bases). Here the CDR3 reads CASSIDQRGSNQPQHF. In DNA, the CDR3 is TGTGCCAGTAGTATAGATCAGAGGGGAAGCAATCAGCCCCAGCATTTT.